These 11 T cell receptor beta chains were sequenced from one sample in a study of post-analysis software for immune sequencing data. Study results and limitations: Compared with controls, patients had more of about five TRBV segments, including TRBV5-6, TRBV5-1 and TRBV20-1.

Libraries were made from TCR beta cDNA, and they carried unique molecular identifiers. TCRdb reprocessed the PCR reads via MiXCR and lists one record per CDR3 protein. The sample yields hundreds of thousands of distinct CDR3 sequences, roughly 45% seen once. Antigens for these TCRs are unknown. Sequenced sample: blood. These receptors came from a girl under 18 with multiple sclerosis.

The CDR3 spells CASSPGPTSYNEQFF. CDR3 nucleotide sequence: TGTGCCAGCAGCCCCGGGCCGACCTCCTACAATGAGCAGTTCTTC. The genes are TRBV7-2 and TRBJ2-1, with unresolved D. With 5 bases removed from V and 0 bases from J, the gap between germline ends came to 11 bases. There are 15 residues in the CDR3. Per the germline V gene, CDR1 is SGHTA and CDR2 is FQGNSA.

On this clonotype itself: Relative to the germline gene, one junction end is altered; a read error may explain this. The chain uses TRBV20-1 and TRBJ1-4; D perhaps matches TRBD1 (5 bases). The CDR3 covers 16 residues. Germline CDR1 and CDR2: DFQATT and SNEGSKA (reference sequence). The CDR3 region is CSALLRDRSTNEQLFF. CDR3 DNA: TGCAGTGCTTTGCTCCGGGACCGGTCAACTAATGAACAACTGTTTTTT.

The chain recombines TRBV12-3 or TRBV12-4 with TRBJ2-1; D unclear. With 2 bases removed from V and 0 bases from J, the gap between germline ends came to 8 bases. The CDR3 is 15 amino acids. CDR3: CASSLKRTSYNEQFF. The CDR3 DNA reads as TGTGCCAGCAGTTTAAAACGTACCTCCTACAATGAGCAGTTCTTC.

V gene TRBV29-1 combines with J gene TRBJ2-5, with TRBD2 as a possible D gene (6 bases). CDR1 and CDR2 (germline): SQVTM, ANQGSEA. This CDR3 has 15 residues. Trimming pared 4 bases from V and 5 bases from J, leaving 20 bases between. In DNA, the CDR3 is TGCAGCGTTGCCGTCAGACTAGAGAAAAGGGAGACCCAGTACTTC. Protein product: CSVAVRLEKRETQYF.

This clonotype occurred a few times. J is TRBJ2-1 and V is TRBV4-1, with D perhaps matching TRBD1 or TRBD2 (6 bases each). The V end was cut by 1 base, the J end by 4 bases, with 14 bases between. CDR1 is MGHRA and CDR2 is YSYEKL in the germline V gene. The CDR3 spans 16 residues. CDR3 nucleotide sequence: TGCGCCAGCAGCCAAGGCCCCGGAGGGGGGTACAATGAGCAGTTCTTC. Protein: CASSQGPGGGYNEQFF.

This sequence joins TRBV10-3 and TRBJ1-2; no definite D call. Germline V gene lookup returns CDR1 ENHRY and CDR2 SYGVKD. Trimming pared 0 bases from V and 4 bases from J, leaving 6 bases between. The CDR3 spans 13 residues. The chain's CDR3 is CAISESQFYGYTF. The CDR3, as DNA: TGTGCCATCAGTGAGTCGCAGTTCTATGGCTACACCTTC.

J is TRBJ2-6 and V is TRBV2, with D perhaps matching TRBD1 or TRBD2 (5 bases each). V shed 7 bases and J shed 0 bases, with 16 bases lying between them. Germline V gene lookup returns CDR1 SNHLY and CDR2 FYNNEI. CDR3 length equals 17 residues. CDR3 region: CASTPEGRNSGANVLTF. In DNA form, the CDR3 reads TGTGCCAGCACTCCAGAGGGGAGAAACTCTGGGGCCAACGTCCTGACTTTC.

V gene TRBV5-4 combines with J gene TRBJ2-1, with TRBD2 matching 8 bases. V lost 2 bases to trimming and J lost 0 bases; unmatched junction nucleotides: 7. This CDR3 is built from 17 residues. The germline CDR1 and CDR2 sequences are SGHNT and YYREEE (reference sequence). CDR3 DNA sequence: TGTGCCAGCAGCTTAATGGAGCGGGGGCCCTCCTACAATGAGCAGTTCTTC. Its protein product is CASSLMERGPSYNEQFF.

A remark on this clonotype: Compared with germline, one end of the junction differs, possibly owing to a read error. CDR3: CATSFEQIGQETQYF. CDR3 coding DNA: TGTGCCACCAGTTTCGAACAGATAGGACAAGAGACCCAGTACTTC. This sequence joins TRBV12-3 or TRBV12-4 and TRBJ2-4; D gene unclear. The J call may be faulty, since TRBJ2-5 better matches the DNA end. The CDR3 runs 15 residues.

The rearrangement joins TRBV6-1 to TRBJ2-7; 9 nucleotides align to TRBD2. In germline, CDR1 is MNHNS, CDR2 SASEGT. With 6 bases clipped from V and 11 bases from J, the junction kept 17 bases outside the gene matches. CDR3 length equals 15 residues. The chain's CDR3 is CASSPGLASPLMEYF. The CDR3 bases are TGTGCCAGCAGCCCCGGACTAGCGAGCCCACTGATGGAGTACTTC.

The V gene is TRBV7-8, the J gene TRBJ1-2; D unresolved. The CDR3 loop spans 12 amino acids. V shed 2 bases and J shed 10 bases, with 11 bases lying between them. Germline loops: CDR1 SGHVS, CDR2 FQNEAQ. The CDR3: CASSLLPPNYTF. CDR3 bases: TGTGCCAGCAGCTTACTCCCTCCCAACTACACCTTC.